This T cell receptor (beta chain) was captured in a study of human T cells and chemical hapten exposure. Across the whole study: The use of 2% DPC on about 2 cm by about 2 cm of upper inner arm skin constituted sensitization. DPC at 0.01% went onto the upper back in patch tests, read at 6 days.

The time point denotes: patch test 2, 6 weeks after DPC sensitization. The treatment was: therapeutic diphenylcyclopropenone sensitization with weekly scalp DPC. This clonotype was observed a few times. The germline V and J ends were trimmed by 3 bases and 1 base, with 11 bases remaining between them. CDR3 length: 14 residues. Germline assignment: CDR1 SQVTM and CDR2 ANQGSEA. TCRdb processed the RACE reads anew with MiXCR; each CDR3 protein has one entry. This sample has tens of thousands of distinct CDR3 sequences; around 9.6% occur once, and the top ten carry 2.5%. The starting material was whole blood, obtained in connection with sensitization to the hapten diphenylcyclopropenone (DPC). The TCR comes from a woman in her twenties or thirties with alopecia areata. Some clones in this sample may be carry-over from other donors' samples. The chain employs TRBV29-1 and TRBJ2-3, with D unclear. The CDR3 DNA follows: TGCAGCGTTGAGGCGACTTTGGGCACAGATACGCAGTATTTT. This sequence encodes CSVEATLGTDTQYF.